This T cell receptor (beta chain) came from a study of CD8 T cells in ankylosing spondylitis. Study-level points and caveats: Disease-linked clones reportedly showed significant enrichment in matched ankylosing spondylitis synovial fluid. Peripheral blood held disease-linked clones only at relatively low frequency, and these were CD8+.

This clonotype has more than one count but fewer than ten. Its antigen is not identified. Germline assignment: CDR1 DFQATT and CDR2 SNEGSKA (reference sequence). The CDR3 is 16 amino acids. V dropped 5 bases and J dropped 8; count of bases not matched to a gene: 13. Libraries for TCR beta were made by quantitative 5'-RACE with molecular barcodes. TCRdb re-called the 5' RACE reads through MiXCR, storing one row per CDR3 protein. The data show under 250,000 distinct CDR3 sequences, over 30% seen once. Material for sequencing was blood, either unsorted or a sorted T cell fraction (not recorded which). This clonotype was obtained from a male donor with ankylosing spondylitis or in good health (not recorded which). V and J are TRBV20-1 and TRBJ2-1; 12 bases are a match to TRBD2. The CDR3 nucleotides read TGCAGTGCTCCAAGACTAGCGGGGGCTGGGGGTGATGAGCAGTTCTTC. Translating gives CSAPRLAGAGGDEQFF.